Presented here are 28 T cell receptor beta chains from one specimen sequenced in a study of cytomegalovirus exposure and HLA in healthy donors. Both 60 Vbeta primers and 13 Jbeta primers went into the PCR. Assay used: immunoSEQ multiplex PCR; TCRdb lists only in-frame clones, some missing. This table has 210,000 or so clones, approximately 80% appearing once. The sequenced material came from PBMCs. Receptors originate from a boy aged 2 to 10 in good health and CMV-seronegative.

The chain has TRBV7-3 and TRBJ2-5, with D perhaps matching TRBD2 (6 bases). CDR3 size: 14 residues. The V end was cut by 1 base, the J end by 3 bases, with 9 bases between. Looked up from germline, CDR1 is SGHTA and CDR2 is FQGTGA. The CDR3 bases are TGTGCCAGCAGCTTAATGGCTAGCGAAGAGACCCAGTACTTC. It specifies CASSLMASEETQYF.

This chain links TRBV7-9 with TRBJ2-1, with D possibly matching TRBD2 (6 bases). The germline V gene has CDR1 SEHNR and CDR2 FQNEAQ (reference sequence). Trimming took off 5 bases at V and 6 bases at J, with 17 bases between the two ends. The CDR3 runs to 15 residues. CDR3 bases: TGTGCCAGCAGCCCGCGCGGGGCCCTAGGCAATGAGCAGTTCTTC. It encodes CASSPRGALGNEQFF.

The chain is built from TRBV6-6 and TRBJ1-4; no firm D call. Germline V gene lookup returns CDR1 MNHNY and CDR2 SVGAGI (reference sequence). Trimming removed 6 bases from V and 8 bases from J, with 16 bases in between. The CDR3 contains 14 residues. The CDR3 loop is CASRPRRVREKLFF. CDR3 DNA: TGTGCCAGCAGGCCCCGGCGGGTTAGGGAAAAACTGTTTTTT.

This chain links TRBV7-8 with TRBJ2-1; 9 nucleotides match TRBD2. Germline V CDR1 and CDR2: SGHVS, FQNEAQ. The CDR3 totals 15 residues. V lost 6 bases, J lost 2 bases, and 5 bases stayed unmatched. The CDR3 DNA follows: TGTGCCAGCAGAGCCGGCGGGGGGGCCTACAATGAGCAGTTCTTC. This translates into CASRAGGGAYNEQFF.

This sequence joins TRBV6-5 and TRBJ2-7; TRBD2 agrees at 7 bases. This CDR3 is 15 amino acids long. V trimming: 2 bases; J trimming: 7 bases; junction bases outside the gene matches: 11. In germline, CDR1 is MNHEY, CDR2 SVGAGI. The CDR3 protein is CASSYLASGESEQYF. In DNA, the CDR3 is TGTGCCAGCAGTTACCTAGCTAGCGGTGAGAGTGAGCAGTACTTC.

This chain's CDR3 is CASSFGQGAREQYF. Written as DNA, the CDR3 is TGTGCCAGCAGTTTTGGACAGGGGGCTCGGGAGCAGTACTTC. The J gene is TRBJ2-7, the V gene TRBV27; 11 positions match TRBD1. The length of the CDR3 is 14 residues. Germline loops: CDR1 MNHEY, CDR2 SMNVEV (reference sequence). The junction had 5 bases not matched to a gene; V was cut back by 3 bases and J by 7 bases.

This chain joins TRBV9 and TRBJ1-2; D remains ambiguous. The CDR3 length is 13 residues. Deletions cut 3 bases from V and 3 bases from J, with 9 bases between. The germline V gene encodes CDR1 SGDLS and CDR2 YYNGEE. CDR3 residues: CASSAELDYGYTF. CDR3 DNA sequence: TGTGCCAGCAGCGCGGAGCTAGACTATGGCTACACCTTC.

V and J are TRBV5-4 and TRBJ1-1; 8 bases map to TRBD1. Germline CDR1 reads SGHNT; CDR2 reads YYREEE (reference sequence). V lost 4 bases, J lost 4 bases, and 0 bases stayed unmatched. The CDR3 is 12 residues long. CDR3 coding DNA: TGTGCCAGCAGCACAGGGGGCACTGAAGCTTTCTTT. Protein sequence: CASSTGGTEAFF.

This chain uses TRBV13 with TRBJ2-7; D might be TRBD2 (5 bases). With 0 bases removed from V and 7 bases from J, the gap between germline ends came to 10 bases. CDR3 length: 13 residues. Germline CDR1 PRHDT, CDR2 FYEKMQ (reference sequence). The CDR3 DNA is TGTGCCAGCAGCTTAGGGGGGTCGGGAGAGCAGTACTTC. It specifies CASSLGGSGEQYF.

The chain couples TRBV29-1 to TRBJ1-3; D unclear. The germline V and J ends were trimmed by 4 bases and 0 bases, with 10 bases remaining between them. CDR1 and CDR2 (germline): SQVTM, ANQGSEA. The CDR3 runs to 14 residues. The CDR3 loop is CSVVWASSGNTIYF. CDR3 nucleotide sequence: TGCAGCGTTGTCTGGGCCTCCTCTGGAAACACCATATATTTT.

This chain connects TRBV9 to TRBJ2-3; a weak D match, TRBD2 (6 bases). This CDR3 contains 16 residues. Between the trimmed V and J ends, which lost 0 bases and 3 bases, there was a span of 14 bases. CDR1 SGDLS and CDR2 YYNGEE come from the germline V gene. CDR3 sequence: CASSVALGGGTDTQYF. CDR3 coding DNA: TGTGCCAGCAGCGTAGCCCTCGGGGGTGGAACAGATACGCAGTATTTT.

The chain combines TRBV18 with TRBJ2-5; a weak D match, TRBD1 (7 bases). TRBJ2-7 matches the DNA end more closely, so the J call is doubtful. The CDR3 covers 15 residues. CDR1 and CDR2 from the germline V gene are KGHSH and LQKENI. CDR3 bases: TGTGCCAGCTCACCAAAATCCACAGGGGAGGACGAGCAGTACTTC. Its protein product is CASSPKSTGEDEQYF.

V and J are TRBV7-2 and TRBJ2-5, with 9 bases aligning to TRBD2. J gave up 3 bases and V 1 base, and 3 bases lay outside the gene matches. This CDR3 is 15 amino acids long. Germline V gene sequence: CDR1 SGHTA, CDR2 FQGNSA. CDR3 sequence reads: CASSLELAGKETQYF. The CDR3 DNA is TGTGCCAGCAGCTTAGAGCTAGCGGGAAAAGAGACCCAGTACTTC.

Points on this clone: One end of the junction fails to match germline, which may point to a read error. V and J are TRBV19 and TRBJ1-5; unclear D gene. CDR3 length equals 13 residues. Germline CDR1 LNHDA, CDR2 SQIVND (reference sequence). CDR3 residues: CASSINGDQSQHF. The CDR3 DNA is TGTGCCAGTAGTATCAACGGGGATCAGTCCCAGCATTTT.

The chain couples TRBV7-9 to TRBJ2-1; 7 bases align to TRBD2. The CDR3 covers 14 residues. Germline-derived CDR1 and CDR2 are SEHNR and FQNEAQ (reference sequence). Trimming took 1 base from V and 6 from J; bases not matched to a gene: 3. CDR3: CASSLGGSPNEQFF. CDR3 nucleotides: TGTGCCAGCAGCTTAGGCGGGAGCCCCAATGAGCAGTTCTTC.

The chain carries TRBV7-6 and TRBJ1-2; 9 bases are a match to TRBD1. Germline V gene lookup returns CDR1 SGHVS and CDR2 FNYEAQ. The CDR3 is 14 residues long. After removal of 5 bases from V and 2 bases from J, the junction contained 3 bases not matched to a gene. This chain's CDR3 is CASSVGTGNYGYTF. The DNA of the CDR3 is TGTGCCAGCAGCGTAGGGACAGGGAACTATGGCTACACCTTC.

This clone occurred once. This chain uses TRBV10-3 with TRBJ1-1, with 9 bases that match TRBD1. This CDR3 has 15 amino acids. V dropped 4 bases and J dropped 5; count of bases not matched to a gene: 8. Germline-derived CDR1 and CDR2 are ENHRY and SYGVKD. CDR3 sequence reads: CAISGAQGAMTEAFF. In nucleotides, the CDR3 is TGTGCCATCAGTGGGGCACAGGGGGCGATGACTGAAGCTTTCTTT.

The chain is built from TRBV7-2 and TRBJ2-1; D is perhaps TRBD2 (5 bases). CDR1 is SGHTA, CDR2 FQGNSA, per germline. This CDR3 is built from 17 residues. V lost 0 bases and J lost 9, with 21 bases in between. The CDR3 DNA sequence: TGTGCCAGCAGCTTAGCCTCCGCGGGCGGGCGAATCCTTGAGCAGTTCTTC. Translated: CASSLASAGGRILEQFF.

This sequence joins TRBV2 and TRBJ1-2; 10 positions match TRBD1. The germline gives CDR1 SNHLY, CDR2 FYNNEI. The J segment lost 7 bases and the V segment lost 0 bases, leaving 11 bases of the junction unmatched. CDR3 length: 17 residues. In nucleotides, the CDR3 is TGTGCCAGCAGTGAAGCGCTGCTCGGGGGACAGGGGATTGGCTACACCTTC. Translated: CASSEALLGGQGIGYTF.

The V call is TRBV7-8, the J call TRBJ2-7; unclear D gene. Germline CDR1 is SGHVS and CDR2 is FQNEAQ. V was shortened by 3 bases and J by 3 bases, with 6 bases between the two germline ends. The CDR3 totals 12 residues. CDR3 in DNA: TGTGCCAGCAGCTTGCAGTACTACGAGCAGTACTTC. This gives the protein CASSLQYYEQYF.

V usage is TRBV2 and J usage is TRBJ2-5; D perhaps matches TRBD2 (6 bases). The last part of the DNA fits TRBJ2-7 better; the J call may be wrong. Germline V CDR1 and CDR2: SNHLY, FYNNEI. The CDR3 runs to 12 residues. This chain's CDR3 is CASSLGGYEQYF. DNA for the CDR3: TGTGCCAGCAGTTTAGGAGGGTACGAGCAGTACTTC.

The chain joins TRBV7-8 to TRBJ2-7, with TRBD2 as a possible D gene (6 bases). There are 15 residues in the CDR3. Per the germline V gene, CDR1 is SGHVS and CDR2 is FQNEAQ. V lost 1 base to trimming and J lost 7 bases, with 17 bases between them. The CDR3 loop is CASSLGGGVAREQYF. Here the CDR3 DNA reads TGTGCCAGCAGCTTAGGGGGCGGGGTTGCGAGGGAGCAGTACTTC. The full variable domain, its missing parts supplied by reference TRBV7-8 and TRBJ2-7, is GAGVSQSPRYKVAKRGQDVALRCDPISGHVSLFWYQQALGQGPEFLTYFQNEAQLDKSGLPSDRFFAERPEGSVSTLKIQRTQQEDSAVYLCASSLGGGVAREQYFGPGTRLTVT.

This clone showed up just a few times. The chain has TRBV2 and TRBJ1-1, with TRBD1 matching 8 bases. V shed 8 bases and J 0 bases; nucleotides not matched to a gene: 8. The CDR3 is made up of 15 amino acids. Germline lookup yields CDR1 SNHLY and CDR2 FYNNEI. CDR3 coding DNA: TGTGCCAGCGAGACTCAGGGGGCAGTGAACACTGAAGCTTTCTTT. Encoded protein: CASETQGAVNTEAFF.

The rearrangement links TRBV6-6 to TRBJ1-1; TRBD1 agrees at 7 bases. The CDR3 is 13 residues long. Looked up from germline, CDR1 is MNHNY and CDR2 is SVGAGI (reference sequence). V was clipped by 9 bases and J by 1 base; unmatched bases: 5. The CDR3 reads CASTGQSNTEAFF. DNA of the CDR3: TGTGCCAGTACGGGACAGTCGAACACTGAAGCTTTCTTT.

The chain carries TRBV21-1 and TRBJ2-7; the table's D call, TRBD1, was not checked against the DNA. TRBV21-1 is listed as a pseudogene. The CDR3 runs to 18 residues. The CDR3 protein is CASSKSGTGSLGSYEQYF. CDR3 DNA: TGTGCCAGCAGCAAAAGCGGGACAGGGTCCTTGGGCTCCTACGAGCAGTACTTC.

The rearrangement uses TRBV11-2 and TRBJ2-1; D is undetermined. CDR1 is SGHAT, CDR2 FQNNGV, per germline. The CDR3 sequence is 11 residues long. Trimming took 5 bases from V and 10 from J, leaving 9 bases between them. As DNA, the CDR3 is TGTGCCAGCAGCCTATTACCGGAGCAGTTCTTC. It translates to CASSLLPEQFF.

This chain joins TRBV6-4 and TRBJ1-2; the D is unclear. V was shortened by 5 bases and J by 4 bases, with 11 bases between the two germline ends. Looked up from germline, CDR1 is MRHNA and CDR2 is SNTAGT. This CDR3 is built from 13 residues. The CDR3: CASSSPNGYGYTF. The CDR3 nucleotides are TGTGCCAGCAGTTCCCCAAACGGCTATGGCTACACCTTC.

The chain joins TRBV19 to TRBJ1-5, with D unclear. V lost 3 bases and J lost 11, with 14 bases in between. Germline loops: CDR1 LNHDA, CDR2 SQIVND (reference sequence). The CDR3 runs 13 residues. The CDR3 loop reads CASSMVSGSTQHF. CDR3 nucleotide sequence: TGTGCCAGTAGTATGGTCTCGGGGTCTACCCAGCATTTT.